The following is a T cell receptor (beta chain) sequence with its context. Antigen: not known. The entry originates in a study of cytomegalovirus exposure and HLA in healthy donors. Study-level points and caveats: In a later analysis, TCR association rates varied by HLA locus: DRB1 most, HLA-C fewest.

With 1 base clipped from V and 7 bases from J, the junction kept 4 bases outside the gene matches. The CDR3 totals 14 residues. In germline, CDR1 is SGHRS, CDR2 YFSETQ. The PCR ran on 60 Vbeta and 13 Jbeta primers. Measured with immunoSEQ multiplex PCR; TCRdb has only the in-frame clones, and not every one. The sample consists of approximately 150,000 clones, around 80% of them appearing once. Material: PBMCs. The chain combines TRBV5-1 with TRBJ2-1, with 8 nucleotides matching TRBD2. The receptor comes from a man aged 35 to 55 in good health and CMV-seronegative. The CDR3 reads CASSLIRGGNEQFF. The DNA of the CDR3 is TGCGCCAGCAGCTTGATTCGGGGGGGTAATGAGCAGTTCTTC.